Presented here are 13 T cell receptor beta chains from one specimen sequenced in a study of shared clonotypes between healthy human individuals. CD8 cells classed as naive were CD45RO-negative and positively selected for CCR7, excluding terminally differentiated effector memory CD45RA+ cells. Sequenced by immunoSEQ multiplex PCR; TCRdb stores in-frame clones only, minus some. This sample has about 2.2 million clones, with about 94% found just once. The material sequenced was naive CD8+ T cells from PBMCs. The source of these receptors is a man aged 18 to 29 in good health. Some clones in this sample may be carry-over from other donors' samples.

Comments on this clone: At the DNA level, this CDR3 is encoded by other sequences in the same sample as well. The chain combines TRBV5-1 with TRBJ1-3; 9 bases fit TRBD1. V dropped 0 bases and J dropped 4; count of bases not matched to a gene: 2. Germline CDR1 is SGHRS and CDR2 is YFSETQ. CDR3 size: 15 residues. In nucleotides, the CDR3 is TGCGCCAGCAGCTTGGACAGGGGGCCGGGAAACACCATATATTTT. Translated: CASSLDRGPGNTIYF.

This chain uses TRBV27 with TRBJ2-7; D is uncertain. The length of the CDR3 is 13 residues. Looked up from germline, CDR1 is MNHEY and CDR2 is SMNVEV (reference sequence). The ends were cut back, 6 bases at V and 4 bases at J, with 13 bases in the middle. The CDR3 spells CASREIEGYEQYF. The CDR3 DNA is TGTGCCAGCAGAGAGATAGAAGGTTACGAGCAGTACTTC.

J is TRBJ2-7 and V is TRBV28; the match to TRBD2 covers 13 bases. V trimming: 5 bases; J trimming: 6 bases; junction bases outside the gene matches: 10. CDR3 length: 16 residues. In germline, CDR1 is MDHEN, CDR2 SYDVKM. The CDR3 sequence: CASSPQLAGGPVEQYF. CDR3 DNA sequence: TGTGCCAGCAGTCCACAACTAGCGGGAGGGCCTGTCGAGCAGTACTTC.

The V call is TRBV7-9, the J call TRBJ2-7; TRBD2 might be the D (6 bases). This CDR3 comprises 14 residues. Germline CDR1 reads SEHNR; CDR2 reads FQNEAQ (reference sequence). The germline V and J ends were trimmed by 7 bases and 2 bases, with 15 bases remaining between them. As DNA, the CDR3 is TGTGCCAGCACCCCTCGGGGCGGGACCTACGAGCAGTACTTC. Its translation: CASTPRGGTYEQYF.

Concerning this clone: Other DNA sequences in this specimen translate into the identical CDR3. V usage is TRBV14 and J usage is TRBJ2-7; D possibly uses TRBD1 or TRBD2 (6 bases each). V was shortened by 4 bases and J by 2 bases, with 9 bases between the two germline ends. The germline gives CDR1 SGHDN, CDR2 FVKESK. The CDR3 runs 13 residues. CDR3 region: CASSRRGAYEQYF. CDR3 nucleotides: TGTGCCAGCAGCCGAAGGGGGGCCTACGAGCAGTACTTC.

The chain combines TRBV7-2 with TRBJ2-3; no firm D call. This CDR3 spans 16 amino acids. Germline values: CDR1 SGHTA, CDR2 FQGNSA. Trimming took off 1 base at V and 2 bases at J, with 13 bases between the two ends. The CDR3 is CASSLDRETFTDTQYF. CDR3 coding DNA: TGTGCCAGCAGCTTAGATAGGGAAACCTTCACAGATACGCAGTATTTT.

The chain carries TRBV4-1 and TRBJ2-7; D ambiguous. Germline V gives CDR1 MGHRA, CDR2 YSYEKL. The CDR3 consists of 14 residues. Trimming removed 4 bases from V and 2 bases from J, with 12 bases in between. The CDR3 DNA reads TGCGCCAGCAGCCTCCAGGAGTCCACCTACGAGCAGTACTTC. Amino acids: CASSLQESTYEQYF.

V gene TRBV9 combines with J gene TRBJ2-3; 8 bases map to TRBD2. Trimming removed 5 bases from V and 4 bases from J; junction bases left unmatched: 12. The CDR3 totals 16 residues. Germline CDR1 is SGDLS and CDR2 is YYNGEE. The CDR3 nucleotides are TGTGCCAGCAGTTCTAATTCCGCGGGAGGCGCAGATACGCAGTATTTT. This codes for CASSSNSAGGADTQYF. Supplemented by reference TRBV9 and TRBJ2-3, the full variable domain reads DSGVTQTPKHLITATGQRVTLRCSPRSGDLSVYWYQQSLDQGLQFLIQYYNGEERAKGNILERFSAQQFPDLHSELNLSSLELGDSALYFCASSSNSAGGADTQYFGPGTRLTVL.

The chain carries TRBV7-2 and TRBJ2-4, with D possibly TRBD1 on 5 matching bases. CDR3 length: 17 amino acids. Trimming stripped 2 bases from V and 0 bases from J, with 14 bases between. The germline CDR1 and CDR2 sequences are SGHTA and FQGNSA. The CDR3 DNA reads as TGTGCCAGCAGCTTACCTCGGACAATGGTAGCCAAAAACATTCAGTACTTC. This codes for CASSLPRTMVAKNIQYF.

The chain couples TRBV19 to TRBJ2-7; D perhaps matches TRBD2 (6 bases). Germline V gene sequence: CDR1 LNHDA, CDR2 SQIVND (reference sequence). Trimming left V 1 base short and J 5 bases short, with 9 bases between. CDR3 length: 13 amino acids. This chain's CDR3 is CASSIGSGDEQYF. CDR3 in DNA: TGTGCCAGTAGTATAGGATCGGGGGACGAGCAGTACTTC.

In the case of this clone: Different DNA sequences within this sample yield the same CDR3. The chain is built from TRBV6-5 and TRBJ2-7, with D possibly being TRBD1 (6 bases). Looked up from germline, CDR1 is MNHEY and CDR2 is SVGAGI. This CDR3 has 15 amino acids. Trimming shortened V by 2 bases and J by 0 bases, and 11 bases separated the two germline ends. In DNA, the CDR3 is TGTGCCAGCAGTTACCGAACAGGGAGCTCCTACGAGCAGTACTTC. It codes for CASSYRTGSSYEQYF.

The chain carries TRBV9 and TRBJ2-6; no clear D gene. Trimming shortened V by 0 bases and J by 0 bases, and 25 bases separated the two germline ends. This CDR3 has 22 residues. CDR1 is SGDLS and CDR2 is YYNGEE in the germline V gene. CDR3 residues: CASSVEKLSPRAGSSGANVLTF. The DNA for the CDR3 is TGTGCCAGCAGCGTAGAAAAACTTTCACCTCGTGCTGGTAGCTCTGGGGCCAACGTCCTGACTTTC.

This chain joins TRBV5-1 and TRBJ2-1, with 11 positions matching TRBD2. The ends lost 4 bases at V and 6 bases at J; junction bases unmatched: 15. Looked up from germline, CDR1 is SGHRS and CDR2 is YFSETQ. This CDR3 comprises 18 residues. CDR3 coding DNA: TGCGCCAGCAGCAAGACGACTAGCGGGACCGATGTCCCCAATGAGCAGTTCTTC. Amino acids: CASSKTTSGTDVPNEQFF.